Each of the 17 T cell receptor beta chains below was sequenced from the same sample in a study of OX40 agonist ivuxolimab in advanced cancers. Here immunoSEQ multiplex PCR was the method, and the copy in TCRdb shows in-frame clones only, minus some. The data show tens of thousands of clones, 75% to 85% seen once. The source was CD4+ or CD8+ T cells sorted from blood, collected in a trial of the OX40 agonist ivuxolimab. The receptor source for this set is an adult with an advanced solid tumor such as melanoma, head and neck, liver or kidney cancer.

The chain recombines TRBV7-2 with TRBJ2-5, with D possibly TRBD2 on 5 matching bases. The CDR3 has 15 residues. V was cut by 5 bases and J by 2 bases, with 15 bases left in between. The germline V gene has CDR1 SGHTA and CDR2 FQGNSA. CDR3 coding DNA: TGTGCCAGCAGCCTAGGCACTCAGCGGCAAGAGACCCAGTACTTC. Translating gives CASSLGTQRQETQYF.

The V and J genes are TRBV7-6 and TRBJ1-1, with D uncertain. The V and J ends lost 6 bases and 1 base respectively, with 12 bases between them. The V gene's germline CDR1 is SGHVS and CDR2 FNYEAQ. The CDR3 is 14 residues long. The CDR3 DNA reads as TGTGCCAGCAGGTTGGGAGTGGGGAACACTGAAGCTTTCTTT. Amino acids: CASRLGVGNTEAFF.

The V and J genes are TRBV10-2 and TRBJ1-1; 7 bases line up with TRBD1. The V and J ends lost 4 bases and 4 bases, in that order; junction bases with no gene match: 9. The CDR3 extends over 15 amino acids. The V gene's germline CDR1 is WSHSY and CDR2 SAAADI. CDR3 DNA: TGCGCCAGCAGTGGACCACAGGGGAAAGGCACTGAAGCTTTCTTT. Residues: CASSGPQGKGTEAFF.

This sequence joins TRBV2 and TRBJ2-7, with a tentative D call TRBD1 (6 bases). This CDR3 is built from 14 residues. Trimming removed 6 bases from V and 1 base from J, with 13 bases in between. CDR1 is SNHLY, CDR2 FYNNEI, per germline. This CDR3 is CASRGTRGSYEQYF. CDR3 sequence (DNA): TGTGCCAGCAGGGGAACTAGGGGGTCCTACGAGCAGTACTTC.

This clone was counted between two and nine times. J is TRBJ1-4 and V is TRBV10-2; perhaps TRBD1 as D (6 bases). CDR1 and CDR2 from the germline V gene are WSHSY and SAAADI. V was trimmed by 7 bases and J by 5 bases, leaving 14 bases between them. CDR3 length: 14 residues. Written as DNA, the CDR3 is TGCGCCAGCAAGAGCTGGACAGAGAATGAAAAACTGTTTTTT. This translates into CASKSWTENEKLFF.

The chain recombines TRBV7-8 with TRBJ1-1; TRBD1 agrees at 12 bases. V lost 1 base to trimming and J lost 11 bases; unmatched junction nucleotides: 5. CDR3 length equals 14 residues. Germline loops: CDR1 SGHVS, CDR2 FQNEAQ. CDR3 in amino acids: CASSLGGDRGLAFF. CDR3 DNA: TGTGCCAGCAGCTTAGGGGGGGACAGGGGGCTTGCTTTCTTT.

This clone was observed a few times. The chain is built from TRBV2 and TRBJ2-2; D might be TRBD1 (6 bases). Germline CDR1 SNHLY, CDR2 FYNNEI. The CDR3 consists of 14 residues. The V end lost 4 bases, the J end lost 5 bases, and 11 bases lay between the germline ends. The CDR3 sequence is CASSGDTRTGELFF. CDR3 bases: TGTGCCAGCAGTGGGGACACCAGGACCGGGGAGCTGTTTTTT.

This rearrangement joins TRBV19 to TRBJ2-3, with 7 bases fitting TRBD2. CDR1 and CDR2 from the germline V gene are LNHDA and SQIVND (reference sequence). CDR3 length equals 13 residues. The trim removed 5 bases at V and 11 bases at J, leaving 10 bases unmatched. CDR3 region: CASSEGDYYRQYF. The CDR3 coding sequence is TGTGCCAGTAGTGAAGGGGACTATTACAGGCAGTATTTT.

This clone was seen only once. The V call is TRBV14, the J call TRBJ2-5; TRBD2 matches at 14 bases. Per germline, CDR1 SGHDN and CDR2 FVKESK. V lost 4 bases and J lost 9; bases outside the gene matches: 4. The CDR3 extends over 14 amino acids. The CDR3 loop reads CASSLGLAGAAQYF. CDR3 coding DNA: TGTGCCAGCAGCCTGGGACTAGCGGGGGCGGCCCAGTACTTC.

The gene calls are TRBV28 and TRBJ2-7, with 9 bases lining up with TRBD1. This CDR3 has 15 amino acids. Germline trimming cut 6 bases from V and 5 bases from J; bases unmatched to any gene: 11. Per the germline V gene, CDR1 is MDHEN and CDR2 is SYDVKM. This chain's CDR3 is CASSLPTGGTHEQYF. CDR3 DNA sequence: TGTGCCAGCAGCCTTCCGACAGGGGGTACCCACGAGCAGTACTTC.

About this clone itself: Additional DNA sequences in this sample encode the identical CDR3. This chain uses TRBV7-8 with TRBJ2-5; D is perhaps TRBD1 or TRBD2 (6 bases each). CDR1 SGHVS and CDR2 FQNEAQ come from the germline V gene. The CDR3 is 15 residues long. Trimming took 4 bases from V and 1 from J, leaving 13 bases between them. The CDR3 loop is CASSSLRGLQETQYF. The CDR3 nucleotides are TGTGCCAGCAGCTCCCTCCGGGGGCTCCAAGAGACCCAGTACTTC.

V gene TRBV6-1 combines with J gene TRBJ2-5; D ambiguous. The V and J ends lost 0 bases and 5 bases respectively, with 4 bases between them. Germline lookup yields CDR1 MNHNS and CDR2 SASEGT. The CDR3 loop spans 12 amino acids. DNA of the CDR3: TGTGCCAGCAGTGAAGCGGGGGAGACCCAGTACTTC. This gives the protein CASSEAGETQYF.

The rearrangement links TRBV4-1 to TRBJ2-1; possible D gene TRBD2, 5 bases. The CDR3 extends over 16 amino acids. The V gene's germline CDR1 is MGHRA and CDR2 YSYEKL. V was shortened by 4 bases and J by 7 bases, with 20 bases between the two germline ends. Written as DNA, the CDR3 is TGCGCCAGCAGCCGGGCAGGCGGAGGATCTACAAATGAGCAGTTCTTC. Protein sequence: CASSRAGGGSTNEQFF.

The chain links TRBV7-8 to TRBJ1-1; no clear D. CDR1 SGHVS and CDR2 FQNEAQ come from the germline V gene. The CDR3 consists of 14 residues. With 5 bases removed from V and 0 bases from J, the gap between germline ends came to 10 bases. The CDR3 bases are TGTGCCAGCAGCAGAGAAGAGGTGAACACTGAAGCTTTCTTT. The encoded protein is CASSREEVNTEAFF. Variable domain in full (rest from reference TRBV7-8 and TRBJ1-1): GAGVSQSPRYKVAKRGQDVALRCDPISGHVSLFWYQQALGQGPEFLTYFQNEAQLDKSGLPSDRFFAERPEGSVSTLKIQRTQQEDSAVYLCASSREEVNTEAFFGQGTRLTVV.

The chain combines TRBV10-2 with TRBJ2-1; maybe TRBD2 (5 bases). Trimming removed 6 bases at V and 2 bases at J, with 11 bases between. Germline V CDR1 and CDR2: WSHSY, SAAADI. The CDR3 has 14 residues. CDR3 sequence reads: CASRSGDAYNEQFF. CDR3 nucleotide sequence: TGCGCCAGCAGATCCGGGGATGCCTACAATGAGCAGTTCTTC.

The chain employs TRBV2 and TRBJ2-7, with D uncertain. This CDR3 comprises 12 residues. V lost 4 bases, J lost 2 bases, and 6 bases lay in between. The germline V gene encodes CDR1 SNHLY and CDR2 FYNNEI. The CDR3 nucleotides are TGTGCCAGCAGTGCCCAAGCCTACGAGCAGTACTTC. This sequence encodes CASSAQAYEQYF.

The V and J genes are TRBV10-3 and TRBJ2-5, with a weak D call TRBD2 (6 bases). Germline V gives CDR1 ENHRY, CDR2 SYGVKD. The V gene lost 6 bases and the J gene lost 5 bases, with 13 bases spanning the gap. The CDR3 spans 13 residues. In DNA, the CDR3 is TGTGCCATCAGAGACGGGGGTGGGGAGACCCAGTACTTC. Translated, it gives CAIRDGGGETQYF.